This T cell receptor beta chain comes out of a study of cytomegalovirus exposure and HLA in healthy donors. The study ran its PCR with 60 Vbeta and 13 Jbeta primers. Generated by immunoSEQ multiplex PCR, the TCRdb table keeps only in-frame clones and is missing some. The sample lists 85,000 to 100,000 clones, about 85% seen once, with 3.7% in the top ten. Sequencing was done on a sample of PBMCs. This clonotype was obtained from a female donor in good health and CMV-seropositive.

The chain's CDR3 is CASSPGIGEKLFF. Here the CDR3 DNA reads TGCGCCAGCAGCCCAGGGATAGGGGAAAAACTGTTTTTT. The J gene is TRBJ1-4, the V gene TRBV5-1; D perhaps matches TRBD1 (5 bases). V was pared by 4 bases and J by 8 bases, with 12 bases between. The CDR3 has 13 amino acids. CDR1 is SGHRS, CDR2 YFSETQ, per germline.